Each of the 14 T cell receptor beta chains below was sequenced from the same sample in a study of blood T cell repertoires in COVID-19. Clones were read by immunoSEQ multiplex PCR, and TCRdb kept only the in-frame ones, dropping some. This sample has around 100,000 clones; approximately 88% occur once, and the top ten carry around 3.4%. The sequenced material came from peripheral blood. These receptors all stem from an older woman with acute or convalescent COVID-19.

The V gene is TRBV25-1, the J gene TRBJ1-2, with D perhaps matching TRBD1 (6 bases). Looked up from germline, CDR1 is MGHDK and CDR2 is SYGVNS. Trimming removed 0 bases from V and 8 bases from J, with 16 bases in between. The CDR3 contains 15 residues. CDR3 protein: CASSEYGGQVDGYTF. The DNA for the CDR3 is TGTGCCAGCAGTGAATACGGGGGGCAAGTGGACGGCTACACCTTC.

The genes are TRBV5-1 and TRBJ1-2; the D gene is possibly TRBD1 (6 bases). Germline V gene data show CDR1 as SGHRS and CDR2 as YFSETQ. This CDR3 is built from 12 residues. The V gene lost 2 bases and the J gene lost 8 bases, with 10 bases spanning the gap. The CDR3 is CASSFSGVGYTF. The DNA for the CDR3 is TGCGCCAGCAGCTTCTCAGGGGTCGGCTACACCTTC. Full variable domain (remainder filled in from reference TRBV5-1 and TRBJ1-2): KAGVTQTPRYLIKTRGQQVTLSCSPISGHRSVSWYQQTPGQGLQFLFEYFSETQRNKGNFPGRFSGRQFSNSRSEMNVSTLELGDSALYLCASSFSGVGYTFGSGTRLTVV.

This clone was seen a single time. V is TRBV19 and J is TRBJ1-1; no firm D call. The CDR3 totals 14 residues. V was trimmed by 8 bases and J by 7 bases, leaving 20 bases between them. Per the germline V gene, CDR1 is LNHDA and CDR2 is SQIVND (reference sequence). This CDR3 reads CASRASGENLEAFF. The CDR3 DNA follows: TGTGCCAGTCGTGCCTCGGGAGAAAACCTTGAAGCTTTCTTT.

The chain combines TRBV5-1 with TRBJ2-1; possibly TRBD1 for D (6 bases). V lost 2 bases and J lost 5, with 11 bases in between. Germline assignment: CDR1 SGHRS and CDR2 YFSETQ. This CDR3 has 14 amino acids. The CDR3 DNA sequence: TGCGCCAGCAGCTTAGGACAGCTAAACAATGAGCAGTTCTTC. This sequence encodes CASSLGQLNNEQFF.

J is TRBJ2-7 and V is TRBV11-2; D gene unclear. The CDR3 spans 14 residues. V was pared by 1 base and J by 4 bases, with 11 bases between. The germline CDR1 and CDR2 sequences are SGHAT and FQNNGV. The CDR3 DNA sequence: TGTGCCAGCAGCTTAGGAGCTAGTTTGTACGAGCAGTACTTC. Protein sequence: CASSLGASLYEQYF.

This sequence joins TRBV21-1 and TRBJ2-2; the table's D call, TRBD2, was not checked against the DNA. TRBV21-1 corresponds to a pseudogene. This CDR3 has 17 amino acids. Here the CDR3 reads CASSFTGLAGITGELFF. Written as DNA, the CDR3 is TGTGCCAGCAGCTTCACCGGACTAGCGGGTATCACCGGGGAGCTGTTTTTT.

The chain couples TRBV6-5 to TRBJ1-4; D call uncertain. V shed 0 bases and J shed 2 bases, with 10 bases lying between them. CDR3 length: 16 amino acids. Germline lookup yields CDR1 MNHEY and CDR2 SVGAGI. CDR3 protein: CASSYSWEATNEKLFF. DNA for the CDR3: TGTGCCAGCAGTTACTCGTGGGAGGCGACTAATGAAAAACTGTTTTTT.

This chain links TRBV5-1 with TRBJ1-2, with 12 nucleotides matching TRBD1. Germline assignment: CDR1 SGHRS and CDR2 YFSETQ. Trimming cost V 4 bases and J 8 bases; bases outside gene matches: 12. The CDR3 contains 16 residues. CDR3 amino acids: CASSRTGTGGAGGYTF. As DNA, the CDR3 is TGCGCCAGCAGCAGAACCGGGACAGGGGGCGCGGGAGGCTACACCTTC.

The chain links TRBV19 to TRBJ2-2; perhaps TRBD2 as D (6 bases). Germline lookup yields CDR1 LNHDA and CDR2 SQIVND (reference sequence). The germline V and J ends were trimmed by 7 bases and 5 bases, with 14 bases remaining between them. CDR3 length: 14 residues. As DNA, the CDR3 is TGTGCCAGTAACTCGGGAGTCTCAACCGGGGAGCTGTTTTTT. Translating gives CASNSGVSTGELFF. Supplemented by reference TRBV19 and TRBJ2-2, the full variable domain reads DGGITQSPKYLFRKEGQNVTLSCEQNLNHDAMYWYRQDPGQGLRLIYYSQIVNDFQKGDIAEGYSVSREKKESFPLTVTSAQKNPTAFYLCASNSGVSTGELFFGEGSRLTVL.

The rearrangement uses TRBV18 and TRBJ1-2, with D unclear. Germline V gene lookup returns CDR1 KGHSH and CDR2 LQKENI. Trimming shortened V by 0 bases and J by 1 base, and 12 bases separated the two germline ends. The CDR3 has 16 amino acids. This chain's CDR3 is CASSPPVGNLNYGYTF. Here the CDR3 DNA reads TGTGCCAGCTCACCACCGGTGGGCAACCTTAACTATGGCTACACCTTC.

This rearrangement joins TRBV28 to TRBJ1-4, with 8 bases identical to TRBD1. CDR1 and CDR2 (germline): MDHEN, SYDVKM. This CDR3 has 15 amino acids. J gave up 3 bases and V 6 bases, and 6 bases lay outside the gene matches. The DNA of the CDR3 is TGTGCCAGCAGCCGGCAGGGGGCTGCTAATGAAAAACTGTTTTTT. Translation gives CASSRQGAANEKLFF.

The V gene is TRBV9, the J gene TRBJ1-5; D uncertain. Per germline, CDR1 SGDLS and CDR2 YYNGEE. V dropped 4 bases and J dropped 1 base, with 9 bases sitting between them. The CDR3 length is 14 residues. CDR3 coding DNA: TGTGCCAGCAGCCCCTCAGGCAGCAATCAGCCCCAGCATTTT. As protein: CASSPSGSNQPQHF.

This clone has a single count. V is TRBV28 and J is TRBJ2-1, with D possibly matching TRBD2 (6 bases). The length of the CDR3 is 14 residues. Germline-derived CDR1 and CDR2 are MDHEN and SYDVKM. Trimming shortened V by 2 bases and J by 9 bases, and 14 bases separated the two germline ends. CDR3 region: CASSLAGPRGEQFF. The CDR3 coding sequence is TGTGCCAGCAGTTTAGCGGGACCTCGCGGTGAGCAGTTCTTC.

This clone was recorded once. V gene TRBV6-5 combines with J gene TRBJ1-5, with D possibly TRBD1 on 6 matching bases. The germline V gene has CDR1 MNHEY and CDR2 SVGAGI. Deletions cut 6 bases from V and 5 bases from J, with 11 bases between. The CDR3 has 13 amino acids. The CDR3 sequence: CASRSHRDQPQHF. CDR3 DNA: TGTGCCAGCAGAAGTCACAGGGATCAGCCCCAGCATTTT.